The 3 T cell receptor beta chains reported below all come from one sample, sequenced in a study of PD-L1 blockade in urothelial cancer. The repertoire was sequenced with immunoSEQ multiplex PCR; TCRdb's copy has only in-frame clones and lacks some. The sample lists about 120,000 clones; about 89% were seen once. Time point reported: peripheral blood 6 weeks after treatment start. The material sequenced was PBMCs, taken around atezolizumab (anti-PD-L1) treatment. Receptor source: a man in his 60s with urothelial cancer.

V is TRBV14 and J is TRBJ2-3; 9 bases match TRBD1. The ends lost 3 bases at V and 5 bases at J; junction bases unmatched: 6. There are 15 residues in the CDR3. Germline V gene sequence: CDR1 SGHDN, CDR2 FVKESK. The CDR3 DNA sequence: TGTGCCAGCAGCCAGGGGGACAGGGTAGGAGATACGCAGTATTTT. This encodes CASSQGDRVGDTQYF.

The chain joins TRBV4-3 to TRBJ1-5; no reliable D call. The CDR3 is 14 residues long. V lost 0 bases, J lost 11 bases, and 14 bases lay in between. Per the germline V gene, CDR1 is LGHNA and CDR2 is YSLEER. The CDR3 sequence: CASSQDSSRGTQHF. CDR3 in DNA: TGCGCCAGCAGCCAAGATTCCAGTCGGGGAACCCAGCATTTT.

This rearrangement joins TRBV5-1 to TRBJ1-2; D remains unclear. Trimming took 4 bases from V and 8 from J, leaving 21 bases between them. This CDR3 contains 15 residues. Germline V gene sequence: CDR1 SGHRS, CDR2 YFSETQ. CDR3 loop: CASSPLQSSTSGYTF. The CDR3 coding sequence is TGCGCCAGCAGCCCCCTTCAATCCTCGACAAGCGGCTACACCTTC.